The 22 T cell receptor beta chains below come from one sample, sequenced in a study of T cells expressing NK-cell markers. With the 5' RACE reads reprocessed, TCRdb shows one record per CDR3 protein and no DNA. The sample table sets out about 260,000 distinct CDR3 sequences. Sequences were obtained from blood T cells: a sorted CD56 or NKG2C T cell subset, CD4+ or CD8+ T cells, or bulk PBMC T cells (not recorded which). Source of these receptors: a man aged 18 to 30 in good health.

The genes are TRBV11-2 and TRBJ2-5. The CDR3 is 14 amino acids. Per the germline V gene, CDR1 is SGHAT and CDR2 is FQNNGV. This CDR3 reads CASSFTGIQETQYF.

The CDR3 sequence is CASSQVRGMGWTEAFF. This rearrangement joins TRBV14 to TRBJ1-1; TCRdb designates TRBD1, a call that cannot be tested without DNA. The CDR3 has 16 residues. Germline values: CDR1 SGHDN, CDR2 FVKESK.

V and J are TRBV12-3 or TRBV12-4 and TRBJ2-7; no DNA is available, so the TRBD1 call from TCRdb remains unchecked. The CDR3 spans 15 residues. The CDR3 sequence is CASSLMLGVEFEQYF.

The CDR3 sequence: CASSHQPEVSTRWPLHF. The V call is TRBV4-1, the J call TRBJ1-6. This CDR3 contains 17 residues. Germline loops: CDR1 MGHRA, CDR2 YSYEKL.

The chain joins TRBV18 to TRBJ1-5; TCRdb's assignment of TRBD1 cannot be checked, as there is no DNA. The germline CDR1 and CDR2 sequences are KGHSH and LQKENI. The CDR3 runs to 15 residues. The CDR3 reads CASSDSGQGGQPQHF.

V usage is TRBV6-1 and J usage is TRBJ2-3. The length of the CDR3 is 13 residues. The V gene's germline CDR1 is MNHNS and CDR2 SASEGT. This chain's CDR3 is CASKAAGTDTQYF.

The V gene is TRBV30, the J gene TRBJ1-2. The CDR3 covers 11 residues. The germline V gene encodes CDR1 GTSNPN and CDR2 SVGIG (reference sequence). The CDR3 sequence is CAWGPNYGYTF. Full variable domain (missing parts from reference TRBV30 and TRBJ1-2): SQTIHQWPATLVQPVGSPLSLECTVEGTSNPNLYWYRQAAGRGLQLLFYSVGIGQISSEVPQNLSASRPQDRQFILSSKKLLLSDSGFYLCAWGPNYGYTFGSGTRLTVV.

V usage is TRBV4-2 and J usage is TRBJ2-7. CDR1 and CDR2 from the germline V gene are LGHNA and YNFKEQ. The CDR3 has 13 amino acids. CDR3: CASSQDLRLEQYF.

The genes are TRBV5-1 and TRBJ2-6; TCRdb picks TRBD1, but there is no DNA to check that call. The CDR3 is 17 amino acids. Germline lookup yields CDR1 SGHRS and CDR2 YFSETQ. The CDR3 sequence is CASSQGHRNSGANVLTF. Using reference TRBV5-1 and TRBJ2-6 for the parts outside the CDR3, the full variable domain is KAGVTQTPRYLIKTRGQQVTLSCSPISGHRSVSWYQQTPGQGLQFLFEYFSETQRNKGNFPGRFSGRQFSNSRSEMNVSTLELGDSALYLCASSQGHRNSGANVLTFGAGSRLTVL.

This chain links TRBV7-2 with TRBJ1-3; TCRdb proposes TRBD1, but this gene call is untestable without DNA. The CDR3 is made up of 16 amino acids. The germline CDR1 and CDR2 sequences are SGHTA and FQGNSA. CDR3 protein: CASSLGTGIAGNTIYF.

V is TRBV6-1 and J is TRBJ2-1; TCRdb gives TRBD1 as the D gene, but with no DNA this cannot be confirmed. The CDR3 is made up of 16 amino acids. Per germline, CDR1 MNHNS and CDR2 SASEGT. The CDR3 loop is CASSDAPGRGENEQFF.

This chain uses TRBV5-1 with TRBJ2-1; the TCRdb call, TRBD2, lacks DNA for checking. The CDR3 totals 15 residues. Germline V gene sequence: CDR1 SGHRS, CDR2 YFSETQ. Here the CDR3 reads CASSLSAGGHGEQFF.

The CDR3 loop is CGTTSRANLQYF. This chain links TRBV27 with TRBJ2-3; TCRdb names TRBD1, which stays unverified in the absence of DNA. Germline lookup yields CDR1 MNHEY and CDR2 SMNVEV (reference sequence). This CDR3 has 12 amino acids.

V and J are TRBV27 and TRBJ2-1; there is no DNA to check the TCRdb D call of TRBD2. The CDR3 has 17 residues. The germline V gene has CDR1 MNHEY and CDR2 SMNVEV (reference sequence). The CDR3 here is CASSLLSLAKPYNEQFF.

The genes are TRBV6-2 or TRBV6-3 and TRBJ1-1. The length of the CDR3 is 14 residues. Germline V gene data show CDR1 as MNHEY and CDR2 as SVGEGT. This chain's CDR3 is CASGAGRPDTEAFF.

V is TRBV24-1 and J is TRBJ2-4. The CDR3 has 11 residues. Germline V lookup: CDR1 KGHDR, CDR2 SFDVKD. CDR3 in amino acids: CATSAKNIQYF.

The V and J genes are TRBV5-1 and TRBJ2-7; TCRdb selects TRBD1, and the lack of DNA leaves this call unchecked. Germline V gives CDR1 SGHRS, CDR2 YFSETQ. The CDR3 consists of 12 residues. The CDR3: CASSLGGDEQYF.

The chain employs TRBV29-1 and TRBJ2-6; as DNA is missing, the TRBD1 call by TCRdb cannot be tested. This CDR3 has 15 amino acids. Germline CDR1 is SQVTM and CDR2 is ANQGSEA. This chain's CDR3 is CSVEGLRTGANVLTF.

V and J are TRBV5-5 and TRBJ1-5; TCRdb's D gene call, TRBD1, goes unchecked for lack of DNA. This CDR3 region has 14 residues. CDR1 and CDR2 from the germline V gene are SGHKS and YYEKEE (reference sequence). CDR3: CASSGVTGNQPQHF.

The V and J genes are TRBV25-1 and TRBJ1-2; no DNA is available, so the TRBD1 call from TCRdb remains unchecked. The CDR3 extends over 13 amino acids. CDR1 is MGHDK, CDR2 SYGVNS, per germline. CDR3 loop: CASSRGADYGYTF.

This chain joins TRBV27 and TRBJ2-5; TCRdb's D gene call, TRBD1, goes unchecked for lack of DNA. CDR3 length: 14 residues. Germline CDR1 reads MNHEY; CDR2 reads SMNVEV (reference sequence). The CDR3 protein is CASSSTDDQETQYF.

The chain is built from TRBV12-3 or TRBV12-4 and TRBJ1-1. This CDR3 contains 14 residues. CDR3 region: CASIRQAVNTEAFF.